Each of the 19 T cell receptor beta chains below was sequenced from the same sample in a study of blood T cell repertoires in COVID-19. Here immunoSEQ multiplex PCR was the method, and the copy in TCRdb shows in-frame clones only, minus some. The profile shows under 150,000 clones, around 80% of them singletons. The sequenced sample was PBMCs or T cells enriched from blood (not recorded which). These receptors were taken from a man aged 40-49 years with acute COVID-19.

The rearrangement uses TRBV2 and TRBJ2-5, with 9 bases aligning to TRBD1. The germline V gene encodes CDR1 SNHLY and CDR2 FYNNEI. This CDR3 has 14 residues. J gave up 5 bases and V 6 bases, and 7 bases lay outside the gene matches. CDR3 sequence: CASSAGTGKETQYF. The CDR3 coding sequence is TGTGCCAGCAGCGCCGGGACAGGGAAGGAGACCCAGTACTTC. The variable domain in full, completed from reference TRBV2 and TRBJ2-5, reads EPEVTQTPSHQVTQMGQEVILRCVPISNHLYFYWYRQILGQKVEFLVSFYNNEISEKSEIFDDQFSVERPDGSNFTLKIRSTKLEDSAMYFCASSAGTGKETQYFGPGTRLLVL.

The gene calls are TRBV3-1 (or the pseudogene TRBV3-2) and TRBJ1-6; D not certain. The length of the CDR3 is 13 residues. Between the trimmed V and J ends, which lost 4 bases and 11 bases, there was a span of 12 bases. The germline CDR1 and CDR2 sequences are LGHDT and YNNKEL (reference sequence). In DNA form, the CDR3 reads TGTGCCAGCAGCCGGGGTTCGGGAACACCCCTCCACTTT. Translation: CASSRGSGTPLHF.

This chain links TRBV7-9 with TRBJ2-7; 8 bases are a match to TRBD2. Trimming took 5 bases from V and 3 from J; bases not matched to a gene: 9. There are 15 residues in the CDR3. The germline V gene encodes CDR1 SEHNR and CDR2 FQNEAQ (reference sequence). The CDR3 sequence: CASSLPGAGDYEQYF. The CDR3 DNA reads as TGTGCCAGCAGCCTCCCAGGAGCGGGAGACTACGAGCAGTACTTC.

This CDR3 is CASSPTTDPGTEAFF. CDR3 nucleotide sequence: TGTGCCAGCTCACCAACGACAGACCCCGGGACTGAAGCTTTCTTT. The rearrangement joins TRBV18 to TRBJ1-1, with D possibly matching TRBD1 (5 bases). CDR1 KGHSH and CDR2 LQKENI come from the germline V gene. This CDR3 has 15 residues. The V and J ends lost 2 bases and 5 bases respectively, with 15 bases between them.

The rearrangement links TRBV18 to TRBJ1-1, with D possibly matching TRBD1 (6 bases). Germline V lookup: CDR1 KGHSH, CDR2 LQKENI. With 3 bases removed from V and 8 bases from J, the gap between germline ends came to 13 bases. The CDR3 loop spans 13 amino acids. This CDR3 is CASSPVLDREAFF. CDR3 sequence (DNA): TGTGCCAGCTCACCCGTCCTTGACAGGGAAGCTTTCTTT. The variable domain in full, with the rest retrieved from reference TRBV18 and TRBJ1-1, is NAGVMQNPRHLVRRRGQEARLRCSPMKGHSHVYWYRQLPEEGLKFMVYLQKENIIDESGMPKERFSAEFPKEGPSILRIQQVVRGDSAAYFCASSPVLDREAFFGQGTRLTVV.

The chain recombines TRBV19 with TRBJ1-5; no clear D gene. Trimming stripped 3 bases from V and 2 bases from J, with 11 bases between. Germline V gene data show CDR1 as LNHDA and CDR2 as SQIVND (reference sequence). The CDR3 consists of 15 residues. CDR3 region: CASSIGGYGNQPQHF. DNA of the CDR3: TGTGCCAGTAGTATCGGAGGGTACGGCAATCAGCCCCAGCATTTT.

J is TRBJ1-2 and V is TRBV7-3; D call uncertain. The CDR3 contains 14 residues. Germline-derived CDR1 and CDR2 are SGHTA and FQGTGA. V was clipped by 0 bases and J by 6 bases, with 11 bases between them. The CDR3 nucleotides are TGTGCCAGCAGCTTAACGGCGGGCGATCATGGCTACACCTTC. Translated, it gives CASSLTAGDHGYTF.

This clone was observed a few times. Here the CDR3 reads CSVSDRLDSYEQYF. The CDR3 nucleotides read TGCAGCGTTAGCGACAGGCTCGATAGCTACGAGCAGTACTTC. This chain joins TRBV29-1 and TRBJ2-7, with a possible D match to TRBD1 (6 bases). Trimming removed 5 bases at V and 3 bases at J, with 17 bases between. Germline CDR1 and CDR2: SQVTM and ANQGSEA. The CDR3 runs to 14 residues.

The genes are TRBV30 and TRBJ2-3, with 7 positions matching TRBD2. Germline V gene data show CDR1 as GTSNPN and CDR2 as SVGIG (reference sequence). The CDR3 runs 15 residues. V dropped 1 base and J dropped 2; count of bases not matched to a gene: 6. In DNA form, the CDR3 reads TGTGCCTGGAGTGACGGGGGGTTGTACACAGATACGCAGTATTTT. Amino acid sequence: CAWSDGGLYTDTQYF.

The V and J genes are TRBV6-5 and TRBJ2-7; D is possibly TRBD2 (6 bases). V dropped 6 bases and J dropped 1 base, with 13 bases sitting between them. Germline V gene data show CDR1 as MNHEY and CDR2 as SVGAGI. This CDR3 comprises 14 residues. The CDR3 sequence: CASRHGAGSYEQYF. The CDR3 DNA follows: TGTGCCAGCAGGCACGGAGCGGGTTCCTACGAGCAGTACTTC.

The chain employs TRBV25-1 and TRBJ2-4; tentatively, D is TRBD1 (6 bases). The ends were cut back, 5 bases at V and 7 bases at J, with 12 bases in the middle. This CDR3 comprises 13 residues. Germline V gene sequence: CDR1 MGHDK, CDR2 SYGVNS. This CDR3 is CASSLQGRNIQYF. The CDR3 DNA sequence: TGTGCCAGCAGTTTACAGGGCCGGAACATTCAGTACTTC.

This chain joins TRBV11-2 and TRBJ1-1, with TRBD1 identical over 7 bases. Germline lookup yields CDR1 SGHAT and CDR2 FQNNGV. The CDR3 has 16 amino acids. V trimming: 5 bases; J trimming: 7 bases; junction bases outside the gene matches: 16. The CDR3 DNA reads TGTGCCAGCAGCCTCCGAACAGGGGCCTCTTTGGGTGAAGCTTTCTTT. This encodes CASSLRTGASLGEAFF.

This clone is judged medium-sized. The J gene is TRBJ2-5, the V gene TRBV7-6, with 11 bases aligning to TRBD2. V lost 7 bases and J lost 1; bases outside the gene matches: 5. This CDR3 region has 15 residues. Germline lookup yields CDR1 SGHVS and CDR2 FNYEAQ. For the CDR3, the DNA is TGTGCCAGCACCGGCGGGACTAGCGGCCAAGAGACCCAGTACTTC. This codes for CASTGGTSGQETQYF.

The V gene is TRBV21-1, the J gene TRBJ1-4; the table's D call TRBD1 went unverified against the DNA. TRBV21-1 is listed as a pseudogene. This CDR3 region has 18 residues. The CDR3 spells CASSTPQGGGQANEKLFF. The CDR3 coding sequence is TGTGCCAGCAGCACCCCACAGGGGGGGGGTCAGGCTAATGAAAAACTGTTTTTT.

J is TRBJ2-7 and V is TRBV28; 9 bases match TRBD1. The junction had 4 bases not matched to a gene; V was cut back by 2 bases and J by 5 bases. Germline CDR1 reads MDHEN; CDR2 reads SYDVKM. The CDR3 is made up of 14 amino acids. The CDR3 DNA is TGTGCCAGCAGTTTACAGGGACAGGGCAACGAGCAGTACTTC. As protein: CASSLQGQGNEQYF.

The rearrangement joins TRBV19 to TRBJ1-2; TRBD1 is a possible D gene (6 bases). Trimming took 0 bases from V and 8 from J, leaving 19 bases between them. This CDR3 region has 16 residues. Germline lookup yields CDR1 LNHDA and CDR2 SQIVND (reference sequence). The CDR3 DNA follows: TGTGCCAGTAGTATAGAAGGCATCAGGGGCTTCGGAGGCTACACCTTC. This encodes CASSIEGIRGFGGYTF.

This clone has only a few counts. The chain combines TRBV10-1 with TRBJ2-1; 10 bases are shared with TRBD2. Germline V lookup: CDR1 WNHNN, CDR2 SYGVQD (reference sequence). The CDR3 extends over 16 amino acids. V shed 3 bases, J shed 4 bases, and the junction held 6 bases outside the gene matches. CDR3 sequence reads: CASSDSSGGPYNEQFF. In DNA form, the CDR3 reads TGCGCCAGCAGTGATTCTAGCGGGGGCCCATACAATGAGCAGTTCTTC.

This clone was seen a single time. The chain carries TRBV6-5 and TRBJ2-3; perhaps TRBD2 as D (5 bases). The CDR3 sequence is 14 residues long. The V end was cut by 8 bases, the J end by 5 bases, with 17 bases between. Germline V gene data show CDR1 as MNHEY and CDR2 as SVGAGI. The CDR3 sequence: CASWMVATRDTQYF. In DNA form, the CDR3 reads TGTGCCAGCTGGATGGTGGCAACTAGAGATACGCAGTATTTT.

This rearrangement joins TRBV5-1 to TRBJ1-1, with 10 positions matching TRBD1. The ends lost 2 bases at V and 3 bases at J; junction bases unmatched: 1. Germline V gives CDR1 SGHRS, CDR2 YFSETQ. The CDR3 spans 14 residues. CDR3 residues: CASSFGTGDTEAFF. The DNA for the CDR3 is TGCGCCAGCAGCTTCGGGACAGGGGACACTGAAGCTTTCTTT.